The sequence of this T cell receptor (beta chain) was determined in a study of cytomegalovirus exposure and HLA in healthy donors. General study results and limits: A link between a missense DCLRE1C variant and TCR beta V- and J-gene trimming emerged from a later analysis. Reportedly, HLA-A and HLA-B alleles of most subjects were accurately predicted from TCR beta. TCR beta V segments were, for the most part, productive about 87% or about 30% of the time in an earlier analysis.

This CDR3 is built from 13 residues. Germline assignment: CDR1 SNHLY and CDR2 FYNNEI. The junction had 3 bases not matched to a gene; V was cut back by 11 bases and J by 6 bases. As for this clone: Its antigen is undetermined.

Primers: 60 Vbeta forward and 13 Jbeta reverse. Here immunoSEQ multiplex PCR was the method, and the copy in TCRdb shows in-frame clones only, minus some. The table shows 150,000 to 200,000 clones, with 81% occurring only once. Healthy bone marrow donors made up the donor group. This receptor was identified in a man aged 18 to 29 in good health and CMV-seronegative. Sequencing was performed on PBMCs. This chain uses TRBV2 with TRBJ2-1, with TRBD2 matching over 14 bases. CDR3 loop: CAGGTSGSNEQFF. The CDR3 DNA sequence: TGTGCCGGGGGGACTAGCGGGAGCAATGAGCAGTTCTTC.